This T cell receptor beta chain was captured in a study of blood T cell repertoires in COVID-19. Across the study: T cells, B-cell-depleted T cells, or PBMCs supplied cDNA or gDNA.

One Seattle source followed patients from active infection through their disease course. From germline, CDR1 is SGHTA and CDR2 FQGTGA. Trimming cost V 4 bases and J 6 bases; bases outside gene matches: 15. The CDR3 totals 17 residues. Per the original data handling: Counts of nucleated cells, estimated from reference gene primer amplification, were obtained. The method was immunoSEQ multiplex PCR; TCRdb's version includes in-frame clones alone and lacks a portion of them. The V and J calls and the clone size are those of that table, but D and trimming were determined from the DNA. The sample has around 310,000 clones; roughly 89% are singletons.

The receptor comes from a woman aged 40 to 50 with COVID-19, enrolled during active disease. The genes are TRBV7-3 and TRBJ2-1, with TRBD2 matching 7 bases. Sequenced sample: peripheral blood. The CDR3 reads CASSSKGGGGPGNEQFF. Here the CDR3 DNA reads TGTGCCAGCAGCTCTAAGGGCGGCGGGGGTCCAGGCAATGAGCAGTTCTTC.